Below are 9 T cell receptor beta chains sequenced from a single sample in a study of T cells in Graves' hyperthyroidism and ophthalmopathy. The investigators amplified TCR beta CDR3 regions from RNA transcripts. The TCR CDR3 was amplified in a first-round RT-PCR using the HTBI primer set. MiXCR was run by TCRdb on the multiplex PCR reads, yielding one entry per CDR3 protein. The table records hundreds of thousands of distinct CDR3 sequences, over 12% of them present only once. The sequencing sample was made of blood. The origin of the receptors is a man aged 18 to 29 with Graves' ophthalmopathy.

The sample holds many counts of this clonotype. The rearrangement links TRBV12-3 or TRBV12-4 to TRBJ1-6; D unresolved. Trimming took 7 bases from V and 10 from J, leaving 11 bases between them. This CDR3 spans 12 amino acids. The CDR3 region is CASTGLGSPLHF. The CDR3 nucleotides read TGTGCCAGCACGGGGTTAGGGTCACCCCTCCACTTT.

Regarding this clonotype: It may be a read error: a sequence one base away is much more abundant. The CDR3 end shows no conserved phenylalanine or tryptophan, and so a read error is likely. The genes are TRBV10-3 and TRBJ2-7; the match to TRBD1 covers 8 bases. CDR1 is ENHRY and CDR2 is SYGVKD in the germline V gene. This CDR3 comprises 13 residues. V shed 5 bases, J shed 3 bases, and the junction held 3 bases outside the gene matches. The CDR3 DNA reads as TGTGCCATCAGTACGGGACAGGTCTACGAGCAGTACTCC. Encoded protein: CAISTGQVYEQYS.

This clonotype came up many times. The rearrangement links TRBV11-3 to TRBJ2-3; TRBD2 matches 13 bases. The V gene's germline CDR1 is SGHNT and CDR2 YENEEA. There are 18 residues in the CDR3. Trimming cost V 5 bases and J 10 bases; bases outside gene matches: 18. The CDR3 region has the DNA TGTGCCAGCAGCGACCGGACTAGCGGGAGCGAGAGTTTGATGCCGCAGTATTTT. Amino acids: CASSDRTSGSESLMPQYF.

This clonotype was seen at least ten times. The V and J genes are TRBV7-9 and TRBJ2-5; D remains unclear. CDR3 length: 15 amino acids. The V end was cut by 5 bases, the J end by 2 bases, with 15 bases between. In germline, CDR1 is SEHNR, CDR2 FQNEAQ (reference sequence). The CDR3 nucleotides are TGTGCCAGCAGCGGATGGGCGACAATTCAAGAGACCCAGTACTTC. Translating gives CASSGWATIQETQYF.

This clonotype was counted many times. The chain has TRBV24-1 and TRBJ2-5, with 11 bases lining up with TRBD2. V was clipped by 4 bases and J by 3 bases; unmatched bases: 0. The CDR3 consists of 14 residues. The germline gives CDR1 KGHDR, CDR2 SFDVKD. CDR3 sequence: CATSEGLAEETQYF. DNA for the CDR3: TGTGCCACCAGTGAGGGACTAGCGGAAGAGACCCAGTACTTC.

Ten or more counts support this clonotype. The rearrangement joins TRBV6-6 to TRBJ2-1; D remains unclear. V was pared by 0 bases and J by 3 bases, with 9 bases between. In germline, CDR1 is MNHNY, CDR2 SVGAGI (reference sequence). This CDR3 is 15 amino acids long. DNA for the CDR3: TGTGCCAGCAGTTACTCGCGAGACATCTACAATGAGCAGTTCTTC. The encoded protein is CASSYSRDIYNEQFF.

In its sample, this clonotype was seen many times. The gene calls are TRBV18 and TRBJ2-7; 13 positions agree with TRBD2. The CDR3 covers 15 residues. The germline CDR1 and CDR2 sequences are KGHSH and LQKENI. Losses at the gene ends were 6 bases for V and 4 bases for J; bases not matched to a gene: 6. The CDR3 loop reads CASSHGTSGKYEQYF. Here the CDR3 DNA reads TGTGCCAGCTCTCATGGGACTAGCGGGAAATACGAGCAGTACTTC.

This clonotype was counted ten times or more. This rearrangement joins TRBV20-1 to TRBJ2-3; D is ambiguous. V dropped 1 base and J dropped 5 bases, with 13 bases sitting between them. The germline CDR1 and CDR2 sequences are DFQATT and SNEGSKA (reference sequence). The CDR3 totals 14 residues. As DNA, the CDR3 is TGCAGTGCTAGAGGCAGACGGCATTTAGATACGCAGTATTTT. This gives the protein CSARGRRHLDTQYF.

The CDR3 loop reads CSFPGAGEGTEAFF. The CDR3 bases are TGCAGCTTCCCCGGTGCAGGGGAAGGAACTGAAGCTTTCTTT. The chain uses TRBV29-1 and TRBJ1-1; maybe TRBD1 (6 bases). V was pared by 8 bases and J by 5 bases, with 21 bases between. The length of the CDR3 is 14 residues. CDR1 and CDR2 from the germline V gene are SQVTM and ANQGSEA.